A selection of T cell receptor beta chains follows, all from one sample in a study of T cell responses to AZD1222 COVID-19 vaccine. The protocol was immunoSEQ multiplex PCR, while the TCRdb copy is restricted to in-frame clones and leaves out a portion. Here the sample spans more than 95,000 clones, around nine tenths being singletons. The sequenced sample was peripheral blood, obtained 28 days after the second dose of the MenACWY control vaccine. The origin of the receptors is an adult who received the MenACWY meningococcal vaccine as a control. CDR3s include the opening cysteine and the closing phenylalanine or tryptophan. D genes are given only for firm matches. Rows may omit the clone size; those that give it use once, few, many or a size class.

j_gene | v_gene | d_gene | abundance | CDR3nt | CDR3aa
TRBJ1-4 | TRBV4-1 | - | - | TGCGCCAGCAGCCAAGACAAGGGGCGCGGAAATGAAAAACTGTTTTTT | CASSQDKGRGNEKLFF
TRBJ1-5 | TRBV5-5 | TRBD1 | - | TGTGCCAGCAGCTTGGGCGACAGGGTACAGCCCCAGCATTTT | CASSLGDRVQPQHF
TRBJ2-2 | TRBV6-5 | - | - | TGTGCCAGCAGTTACTCTGAAGGCGCCGGGGAGCTGTTTTTT | CASSYSEGAGELFF
TRBJ1-2 | TRBV6-6 | - | - | TGTGCCAGCAGATCCAACGGGGGACCCTATGGCTACACCTTC | CASRSNGGPYGYTF
TRBJ1-5 | TRBV19 | - | - | TGTGCCAGTAGGCAGGGAGCTAGCAATCAGCCCCAGCATTTT | CASRQGASNQPQHF
TRBJ2-2 | TRBV24-1 | - | - | TGTGCCACCAGTGATTTGGGTACTGGGAAGACCGGGGAGCTGTTTTTT | CATSDLGTGKTGELFF
TRBJ2-1 | TRBV30 | - | once | TGTGCCTGGAGTGTACTAGTAGGAAGCTCCTACAATGAGCAGTTCTTC | CAWSVLVGSSYNEQFF
TRBJ1-6 | TRBV6-5 | - | - | TGTGCCAGCAGGGTACAGGGTTCACGTAATTCACCCCTCCACTTT | CASRVQGSRNSPLHF
TRBJ1-5 | TRBV12-3/TRBV12-4 | - | - | TGTGCCAGCAGTTTCGCTTGGGATCAGCCCCAGCATTTT | CASSFAWDQPQHF
TRBJ2-3 | TRBV5-1 | - | - | TGCGCCAGCAGACAATACGGAGCCGAGGCGGGTACGCAGTATTTT | CASRQYGAEAGTQYF
TRBJ1-2 | TRBV4-1 | - | - | TGCGCCAGCAGCTCAAGAGTGGAGGATCCTAACTATGGCTACACCTTC | CASSSRVEDPNYGYTF
TRBJ1-1 | TRBV7-9 | TRBD1 | - | TGTGCCAGTTGGCCCAGGGGGCCGGTCTTGGTAGCTTTCTTT | CASWPRGPVLVAFF
TRBJ2-3 | TRBV7-2 | TRBD2 | - | TGTGCCAGCAGCTTACAGACGGGGGGGATGGGAGATACGCAGTATTTT | CASSLQTGGMGDTQYF
TRBJ1-4 | TRBV5-1 | - | - | TGCGCCAGCAGCACCGGTTCAGCCGATGAAAAACTGTTTTTT | CASSTGSADEKLFF
TRBJ1-5 | TRBV5-6 | - | - | TGTGCCAGCAAGAGGAGGGATAGCAATCAGCCCCAGCATTTT | CASKRRDSNQPQHF